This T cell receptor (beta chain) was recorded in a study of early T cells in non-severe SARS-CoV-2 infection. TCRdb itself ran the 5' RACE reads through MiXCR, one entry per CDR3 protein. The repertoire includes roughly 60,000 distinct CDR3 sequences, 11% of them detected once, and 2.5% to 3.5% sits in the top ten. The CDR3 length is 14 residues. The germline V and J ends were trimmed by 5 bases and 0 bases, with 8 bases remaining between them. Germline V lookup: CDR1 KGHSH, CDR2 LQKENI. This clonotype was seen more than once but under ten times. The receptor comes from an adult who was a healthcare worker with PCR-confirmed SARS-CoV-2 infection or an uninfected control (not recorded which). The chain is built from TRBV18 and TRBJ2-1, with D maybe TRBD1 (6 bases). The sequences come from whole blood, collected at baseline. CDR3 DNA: TGTGCCAGCTCAGACAGGAGCTCCTACAATGAGCAGTTCTTC. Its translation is CASSDRSSYNEQFF.